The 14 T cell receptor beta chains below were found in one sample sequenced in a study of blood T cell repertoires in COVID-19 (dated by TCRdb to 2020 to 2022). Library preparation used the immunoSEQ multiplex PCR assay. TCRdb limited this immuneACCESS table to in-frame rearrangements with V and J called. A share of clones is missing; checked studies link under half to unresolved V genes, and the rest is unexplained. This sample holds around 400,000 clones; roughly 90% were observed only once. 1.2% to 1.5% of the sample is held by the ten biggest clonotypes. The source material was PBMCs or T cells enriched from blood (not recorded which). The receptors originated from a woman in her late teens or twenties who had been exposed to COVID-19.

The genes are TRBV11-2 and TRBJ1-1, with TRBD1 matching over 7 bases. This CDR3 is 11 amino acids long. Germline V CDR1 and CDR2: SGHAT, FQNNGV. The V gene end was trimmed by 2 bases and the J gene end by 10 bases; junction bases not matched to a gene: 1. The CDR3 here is CASSLYRGAFF. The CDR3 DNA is TGTGCCAGCAGCTTATACAGGGGAGCTTTCTTT.

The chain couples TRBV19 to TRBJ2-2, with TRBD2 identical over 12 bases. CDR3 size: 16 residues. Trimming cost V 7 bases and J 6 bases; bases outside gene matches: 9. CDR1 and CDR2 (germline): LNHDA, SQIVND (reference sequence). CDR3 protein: CASKGPSGREAGELFF. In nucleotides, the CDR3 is TGTGCCAGTAAGGGTCCTAGCGGGAGGGAGGCCGGGGAGCTGTTTTTT.

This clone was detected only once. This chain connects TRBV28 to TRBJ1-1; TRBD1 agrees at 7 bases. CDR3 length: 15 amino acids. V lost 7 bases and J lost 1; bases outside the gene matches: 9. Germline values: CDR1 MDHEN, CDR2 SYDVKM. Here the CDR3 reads CASNLYGDRNTEAFF. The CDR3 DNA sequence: TGTGCCAGCAACCTTTATGGGGACAGGAACACTGAAGCTTTCTTT.

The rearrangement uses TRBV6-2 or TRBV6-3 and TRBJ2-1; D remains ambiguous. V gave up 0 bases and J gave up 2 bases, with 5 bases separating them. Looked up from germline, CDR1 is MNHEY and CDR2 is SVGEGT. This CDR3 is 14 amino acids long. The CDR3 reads CASSYSRAYNEQFF. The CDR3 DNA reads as TGTGCCAGCAGTTACTCCCGGGCCTACAATGAGCAGTTCTTC.

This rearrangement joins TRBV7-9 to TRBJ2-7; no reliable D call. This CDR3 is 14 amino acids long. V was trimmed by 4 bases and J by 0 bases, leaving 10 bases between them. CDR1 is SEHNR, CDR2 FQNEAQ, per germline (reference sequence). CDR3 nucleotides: TGTGCCAGCAGCTCCCTGTCGAGCTCCTACGAGCAGTACTTC. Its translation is CASSSLSSSYEQYF.

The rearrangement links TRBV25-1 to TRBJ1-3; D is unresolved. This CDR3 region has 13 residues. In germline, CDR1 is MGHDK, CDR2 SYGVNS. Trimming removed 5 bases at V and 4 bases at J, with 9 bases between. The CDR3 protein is CASSLAGGNTIYF. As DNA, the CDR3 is TGTGCCAGCAGTTTGGCAGGCGGAAACACCATATATTTT.

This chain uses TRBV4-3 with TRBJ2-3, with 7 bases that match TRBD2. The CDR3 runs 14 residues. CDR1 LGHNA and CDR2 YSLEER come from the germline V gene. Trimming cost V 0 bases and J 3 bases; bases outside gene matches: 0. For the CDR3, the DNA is TGCGCCAGCAGCCAAGACGGGGGGACAGATACGCAGTATTTT. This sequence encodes CASSQDGGTDTQYF.

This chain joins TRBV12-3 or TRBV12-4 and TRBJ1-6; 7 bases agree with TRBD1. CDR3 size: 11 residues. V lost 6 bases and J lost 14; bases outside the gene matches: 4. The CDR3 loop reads CASSQGGTLHF. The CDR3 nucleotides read TGTGCCAGCAGCCAGGGGGGAACCCTCCACTTT.

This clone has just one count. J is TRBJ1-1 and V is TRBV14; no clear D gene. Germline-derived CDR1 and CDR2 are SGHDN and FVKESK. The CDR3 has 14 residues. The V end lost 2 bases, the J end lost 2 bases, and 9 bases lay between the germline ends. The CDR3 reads CASSQRVENTEAFF. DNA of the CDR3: TGTGCCAGCAGCCAACGGGTAGAAAACACTGAAGCTTTCTTT. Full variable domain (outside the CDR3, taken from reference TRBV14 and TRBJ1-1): EAGVTQFPSHSVIEKGQTVTLRCDPISGHDNLYWYRRVMGKEIKFLLHFVKESKQDESGMPNNRFLAERTGGTYSTLKVQPAELEDSGVYFCASSQRVENTEAFFGQGTRLTVV.

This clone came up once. As DNA, the CDR3 is TGCGCCAGCAGCCCGAACCACAGGGACACTGAAGCTTTCTTT. Translating gives CASSPNHRDTEAFF. V usage is TRBV5-1 and J usage is TRBJ1-1, with D possibly TRBD1 on 6 matching bases. Trimming left V 4 bases short and J 3 bases short, with 13 bases between. The V gene's germline CDR1 is SGHRS and CDR2 YFSETQ. The CDR3 is 14 residues long.

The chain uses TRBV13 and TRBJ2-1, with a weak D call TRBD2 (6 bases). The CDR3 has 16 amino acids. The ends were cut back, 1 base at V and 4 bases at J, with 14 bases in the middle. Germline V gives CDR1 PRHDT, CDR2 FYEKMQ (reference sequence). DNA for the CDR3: TGTGCCAGCAGCTTAGATGGGCTAGCGAGGTACAATGAGCAGTTCTTC. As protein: CASSLDGLARYNEQFF.

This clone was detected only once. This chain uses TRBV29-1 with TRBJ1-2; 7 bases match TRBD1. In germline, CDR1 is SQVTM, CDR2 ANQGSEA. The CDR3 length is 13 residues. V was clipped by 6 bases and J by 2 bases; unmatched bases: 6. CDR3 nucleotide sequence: TGCAGCGTACCGACAGGGTCGAACTATGGCTACACCTTC. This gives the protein CSVPTGSNYGYTF.

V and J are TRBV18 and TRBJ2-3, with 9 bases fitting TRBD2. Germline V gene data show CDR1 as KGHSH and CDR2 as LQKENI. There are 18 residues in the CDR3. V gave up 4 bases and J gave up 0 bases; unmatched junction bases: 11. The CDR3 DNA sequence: TGTGCCAGCTCACTTATAGCGGGAGCAGGGGCTAGCACAGATACGCAGTATTTT. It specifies CASSLIAGAGASTDTQYF.

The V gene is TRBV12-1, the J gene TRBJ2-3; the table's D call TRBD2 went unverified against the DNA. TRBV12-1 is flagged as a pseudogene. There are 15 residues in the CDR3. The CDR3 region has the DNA TGTGCCAGCTGTTTAGCGGGAGGGTCCCCAGATACGCAGTATTTT. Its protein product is CASCLAGGSPDTQYF.